This T cell receptor beta chain was identified in a study of blood T cell repertoires in COVID-19. At the level of the study: Italy, Spain and the United States were the sources of the convalescent and acute COVID-19 samples. T cells, B-cell-depleted T cells, or PBMCs supplied cDNA or gDNA.

Authors' analysis steps: Reference gene primer amplification gave estimated nucleated cell counts. Only in-frame clones appear in the TCRdb table, and some are missing; sequencing was by immunoSEQ multiplex PCR. D and trimming were read from the DNA, whereas the V and J calls and clone size are those reported in that table. Counted here are under 200,000 clones, roughly 89% occurring once; the ten biggest clones make up roughly 3.9%. Germline V gene sequence: CDR1 LGHNA, CDR2 YNFKEQ. The J segment lost 7 bases and the V segment lost 0 bases, leaving 13 bases of the junction unmatched. The CDR3 has 18 residues.

This clonotype originated in a woman aged 55-69 years who had recovered from COVID-19. The sample comprised peripheral blood. The genes are TRBV4-2 and TRBJ2-1; 9 nucleotides match TRBD1. CDR3 bases: TGTGCCAGCAGCCAAGACCGACCAGGACAGGGGATTAGGAATGAGCAGTTCTTC. It yields the protein CASSQDRPGQGIRNEQFF.